Listed here are 4 T cell receptor beta chains from one sample, sequenced in a study of metastatic and nonmetastatic thyroid tumors. No patient received treatment before thyroid surgery. MiXCR was used by TCRdb to re-call the PCR reads. The sample lists about 40,000 clones, approximately 10% occurring once. The sequenced material came from blood. The receptors shown here come from a female donor with papillary thyroid cancer or a benign thyroid nodule (not recorded which). Some clones in this sample may be carry-over from other donors' samples.

Many counts were recorded for this clone. V is TRBV4-2 and J is TRBJ2-1; no clear D gene. Trimming left V 4 bases short and J 0 bases short, with 7 bases between. Germline V gene sequence: CDR1 LGHNA, CDR2 YNFKEQ. The CDR3 is 14 amino acids. The CDR3 DNA sequence: TGTGCCAGCAGCCCTTTCGGCTCCTACAATGAGCAGTTCTTC. Protein sequence: CASSPFGSYNEQFF.

This clone was detected many times. The chain links TRBV7-2 to TRBJ2-5; 9 bases fit TRBD1. Trimming took 4 bases from V and 6 from J; bases not matched to a gene: 9. The CDR3 length is 15 residues. Germline lookup yields CDR1 SGHTA and CDR2 FQGNSA. CDR3 coding DNA: TGTGCCAGCAGCTCCAATACAGGGGGCGCAAAGACCCAGTACTTC. Encoded protein: CASSSNTGGAKTQYF.

This clone was recorded at least ten times. V usage is TRBV19 and J usage is TRBJ1-2; a weak D match, TRBD1 (5 bases). Germline CDR1 is LNHDA and CDR2 is SQIVND (reference sequence). Trimming took 4 bases from V and 6 from J, leaving 21 bases between them. This CDR3 has 16 residues. The DNA for the CDR3 is TGTGCCAGTAGTACATCGGGACGGACAAATCCCAATGGCTACACCTTC. Protein: CASSTSGRTNPNGYTF.

Ten or more counts support this clone. This chain uses TRBV3-1 with TRBJ1-2, with D unclear. The CDR3 is made up of 15 amino acids. V lost 4 bases to trimming and J lost 5 bases, with 17 bases between them. Germline CDR1 LGHDT, CDR2 YNNKEL (reference sequence). This chain's CDR3 is CASSPLGTKPYGYTF. CDR3 sequence (DNA): TGTGCCAGCAGCCCACTCGGAACCAAACCGTATGGCTACACCTTC.